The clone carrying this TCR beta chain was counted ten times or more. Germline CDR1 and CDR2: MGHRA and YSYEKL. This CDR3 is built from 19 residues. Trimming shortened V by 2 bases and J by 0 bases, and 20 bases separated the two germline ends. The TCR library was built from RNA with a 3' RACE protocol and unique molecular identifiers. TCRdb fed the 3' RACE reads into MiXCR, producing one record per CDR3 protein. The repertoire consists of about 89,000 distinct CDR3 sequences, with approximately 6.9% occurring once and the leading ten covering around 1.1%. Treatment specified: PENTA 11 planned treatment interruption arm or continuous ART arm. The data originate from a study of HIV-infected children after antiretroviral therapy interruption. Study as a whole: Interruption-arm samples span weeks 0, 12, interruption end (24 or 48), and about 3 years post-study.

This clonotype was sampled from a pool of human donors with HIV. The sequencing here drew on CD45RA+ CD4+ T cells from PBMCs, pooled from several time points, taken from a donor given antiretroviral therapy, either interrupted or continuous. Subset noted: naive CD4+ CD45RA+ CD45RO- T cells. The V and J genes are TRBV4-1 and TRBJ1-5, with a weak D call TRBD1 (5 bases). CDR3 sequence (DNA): TGCGCCAGCAGCCAACGGATGGTAGGGGCTCCTAATAGCAATCAGCCCCAGCATTTT. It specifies CASSQRMVGAPNSNQPQHF.